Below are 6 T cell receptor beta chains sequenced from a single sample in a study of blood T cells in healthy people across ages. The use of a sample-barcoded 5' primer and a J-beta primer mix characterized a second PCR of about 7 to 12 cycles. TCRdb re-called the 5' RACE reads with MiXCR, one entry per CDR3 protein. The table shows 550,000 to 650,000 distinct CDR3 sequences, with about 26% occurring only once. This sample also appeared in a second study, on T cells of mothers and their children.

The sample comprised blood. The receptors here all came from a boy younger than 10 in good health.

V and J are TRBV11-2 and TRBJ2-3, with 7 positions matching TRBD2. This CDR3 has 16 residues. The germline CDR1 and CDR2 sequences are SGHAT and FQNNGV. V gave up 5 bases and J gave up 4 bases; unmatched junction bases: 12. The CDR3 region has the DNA TGTGCCAGCAGCCCGCTGGGGGGGTTGAGTGCAGATACGCAGTATTTT. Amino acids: CASSPLGGLSADTQYF.

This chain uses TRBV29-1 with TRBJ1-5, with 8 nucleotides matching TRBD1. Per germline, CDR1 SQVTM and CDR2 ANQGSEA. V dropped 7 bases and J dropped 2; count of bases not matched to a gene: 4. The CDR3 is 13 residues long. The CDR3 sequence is CSAGQGGNQPQHF. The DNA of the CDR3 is TGCAGCGCTGGACAGGGTGGCAATCAGCCCCAGCATTTT. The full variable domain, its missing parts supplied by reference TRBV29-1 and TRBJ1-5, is SAVISQKPSRDICQRGTSLTIQCQVDSQVTMMFWYRQQPGQSLTLIATANQGSEATYESGFVIDKFPISRPNLTFSTLTVSNMSPEDSSIYLCSAGQGGNQPQHFGDGTRLSIL.

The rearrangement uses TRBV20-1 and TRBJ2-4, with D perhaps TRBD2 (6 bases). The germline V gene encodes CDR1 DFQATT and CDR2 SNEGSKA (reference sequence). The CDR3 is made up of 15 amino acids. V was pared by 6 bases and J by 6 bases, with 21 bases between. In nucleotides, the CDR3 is TGCAGTGCCAGACCCGGGAGACCGATCAGAAACATTCAGTACTTC. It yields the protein CSARPGRPIRNIQYF.

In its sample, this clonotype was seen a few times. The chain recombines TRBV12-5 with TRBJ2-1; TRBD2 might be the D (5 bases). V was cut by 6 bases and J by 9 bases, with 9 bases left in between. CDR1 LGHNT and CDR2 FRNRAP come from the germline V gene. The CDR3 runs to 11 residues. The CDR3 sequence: CASGGRTEQFF. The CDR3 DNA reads TGTGCTAGTGGGGGGAGAACTGAGCAGTTCTTC. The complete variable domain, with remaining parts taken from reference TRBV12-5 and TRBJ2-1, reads DARVTQTPRHKVTEMGQEVTMRCQPILGHNTVFWYRQTMMQGLELLAYFRNRAPLDDSGMPKDRFSAEMPDATLATLKIQPSEPRDSAVYFCASGGRTEQFFGPGTRLTVL.

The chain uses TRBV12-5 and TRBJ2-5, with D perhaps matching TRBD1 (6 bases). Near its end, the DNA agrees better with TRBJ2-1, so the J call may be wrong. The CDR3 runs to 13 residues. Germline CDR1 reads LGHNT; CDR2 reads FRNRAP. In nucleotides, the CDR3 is TGTGCTAGTGGCCGGACAGCCTACAATGAGCAGTTCTTC. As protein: CASGRTAYNEQFF.

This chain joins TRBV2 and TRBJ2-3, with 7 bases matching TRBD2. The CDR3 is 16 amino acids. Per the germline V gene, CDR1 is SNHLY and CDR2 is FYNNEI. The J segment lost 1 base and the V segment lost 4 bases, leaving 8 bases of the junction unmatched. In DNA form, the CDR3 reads TGTGCCAGCAGTGCGGAAGCGGGGCGGGGCACAGATACGCAGTATTTT. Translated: CASSAEAGRGTDTQYF.